The T cell receptor beta chain described here comes from a study of blood T cell repertoires in COVID-19. As processed by the authors: Amplified reference gene primers provided the basis for estimating nucleated cell counts. This table comes from immunoSEQ multiplex PCR, and its TCRdb copy is limited to in-frame clones, with some not included. V, J and clone size are taken as reported in that table, and D and trimming were inferred from the DNA itself. The sample lists about 72,000 clones, approximately 90% seen once, with 9.5% to 13% in the top ten. CDR3 length equals 17 residues. Germline loops: CDR1 SGHAT, CDR2 FQNNGV. With V trimmed by 2 bases and J by 3 bases, 9 bases remained unmatched.

This clonotype was obtained from a man between 65 and 79 years old with active or convalescent COVID-19. Sequencing was performed on peripheral blood. The chain combines TRBV11-2 with TRBJ2-1; TRBD2 matches at 8 bases. The CDR3 spells CASSLSPGLAYYNEQFF. CDR3 in DNA: TGTGCCAGCAGCTTATCCCCCGGACTAGCTTACTACAATGAGCAGTTCTTC.